The source of this T cell receptor (beta chain) is a study of OX40 agonist ivuxolimab in advanced cancers. In the study overall: Ivuxolimab was a fully human IgG2 agonistic monoclonal antibody targeting the costimulatory receptor OX40 (CD134). Intravenous ivuxolimab was administered to patients every 2 weeks at six dose levels: 0.01, 0.1, 0.3, 1.5, 3 and 10 mg/kg. Of the 50 to 55 patients in dose escalation, 19 had hepatocellular carcinoma, some 15 had melanoma, 9 had renal cell carcinoma and 9 had head and neck cancer. The dose-escalation cohort was 80% to 90% male with a mean age of approximately 60 years, ranging from 23 to 79. Prior anti-PD-1, anti-PD-L1 or anti-CTLA-4 therapy was permitted, and checkpoint inhibitors had been received by 40% to 50% of dose-escalation patients. Partial responses were achieved by three dose-escalation patients, of whom one had hepatocellular carcinoma and two had cutaneous melanoma. The point of sequencing TCRbeta in the periphery was to test whether ivuxolimab changed TCR sequence diversity and drove clonal T-cell expansion. The paper covers the monotherapy dose-escalation part of the phase I ivuxolimab trial, which included N ≈ 50 patients. Study-level results and caveats: The antigen specificity of the clonally expanded peripheral T cells was not determined. At doses of 0.1 to 3.0 mg/kg, clonal expansion of both CD4+ and CD8+ T cells in blood was seen between baseline and week 6. Low levels of normalized T-cell clonal expansion were also seen in some nonresponding patients. In partial responders in the 0.1-3.0 mg/kg groups, normalized peripheral clonal expansion was found to be among the lowest, especially among CD8+ T cells. After ivuxolimab, CD8+ T cells had more expanded clones than CD4+ T cells on average.

To note about this clone: This receptor's antigen is unknown. Base-call qualities are not available, and no considerably larger clone is one nucleotide away.

To sequence the TCRbeta CDR3 region, genomic DNA was isolated from the sorted cells. The immunoSEQ Assay was used for sequencing of TCRbeta CDR3 regions. Drawn from immuneACCESS, this table holds only the in-frame rearrangements with V and J called that TCRdb kept. Clones are partly lost; checked studies trace under half to an unresolved V gene and leave the rest unexplained. Here the sample has roughly 93,000 clones; approximately 80% occur a single time. The ten largest clones capture roughly 5.2% of the sample. Patients with a history of autoimmune disease or receiving systemic immunosuppression were excluded from the trial. Peripheral blood for TCR sequencing was collected from all dose cohorts at baseline, on cycle 4 day 1, and on cycle 7 day 1. Samples were obtained from an open-label, multicenter, first-in-human phase I dose-escalation trial of ivuxolimab. Adults with locally advanced or metastatic head and neck squamous cell, hepatocellular, melanoma or renal cell carcinoma were enrolled in the trial. CD4+ and CD8+ T cells were sorted separately from peripheral blood before TCR sequencing.

The germline V gene encodes CDR1 MNHNY and CDR2 SVGAGI (reference sequence). Taken from cysteine to phenylalanine, the CDR3 has 13 residues. Only CDR3 DNA remains: 39 bases, in frame from the first base. V sheds 2 bases and J sheds 3 bases, leaving 8 bases between their ends. This sequence uses TRBV6-6 and TRBJ2-7; TRBD2 might be the D gene, on 6 matching bases. The receptor's source is an adult with an advanced solid tumor such as melanoma, head and neck, liver or kidney cancer. The sample was CD4+ or CD8+ T cells sorted from blood, taken in a trial of the OX40 agonist ivuxolimab. The sequenced DNA: TGTGCCAGCAGTTACGCGGGAAACTACGAGCAGTACTTC. Its translation is CASSYAGNYEQYF.